The 14 T cell receptor beta chains listed next were all sequenced from one sample in a study of blood T cell repertoires in COVID-19 (dated by TCRdb to 2019 to 2021). The protocol used for the library was the immunoSEQ multiplex PCR assay. This immuneACCESS table, as held by TCRdb, lists in-frame sequences with V and J called but not all clones. Of the missing ones, under half trace to an unresolved V gene in checked studies; the others have no known cause. Present in this sample are around 30,000 clones, 90% of which were seen just once. The top ten hold roughly a fifth of the sample. Specimen: peripheral blood. The receptor set was obtained from an elderly man with acute or convalescent COVID-19.

The CDR3 nucleotides read TGTGCCAGCAGCTTAGCACAGTCCACAGATACGCAGTATTTT. Encoded protein: CASSLAQSTDTQYF. V gene TRBV7-7 combines with J gene TRBJ2-3; no firm D call. With 0 bases removed from V and 2 bases from J, the gap between germline ends came to 6 bases. CDR3 length: 14 residues. Germline V gives CDR1 SSHAT, CDR2 FNYEAQ (reference sequence).

This clone turned up a few times. This rearrangement joins TRBV3-1 (or the pseudogene TRBV3-2) to TRBJ2-1; 12 bases are shared with TRBD2. V was clipped by 4 bases and J by 9 bases; unmatched bases: 4. The CDR3 covers 14 residues. Germline V CDR1 and CDR2: LGHDT, YNNKEL (reference sequence). The CDR3 DNA reads TGTGCCAGCAGCCTCCTAGCGGGGGGGGGTGAGCAGTTCTTC. Its protein product is CASSLLAGGGEQFF.

This chain joins TRBV11-3 and TRBJ2-3; maybe TRBD1 (6 bases). Germline V gene sequence: CDR1 SGHNT, CDR2 YENEEA. The length of the CDR3 is 14 residues. Trimming left V 3 bases short and J 0 bases short, with 7 bases between. The CDR3 nucleotides read TGTGCCAGCAGCTTGGGGGCCAGCACAGATACGCAGTATTTT. It codes for CASSLGASTDTQYF. The whole variable domain, filled in from reference TRBV11-3 and TRBJ2-3, reads EAGVVQSPRYKIIEKKQPVAFWCNPISGHNTLYWYLQNLGQGPELLIRYENEEAVDDSQLPKDRFSAERLKGVDSTLKIQPAELGDSAVYLCASSLGASTDTQYFGPGTRLTVL.

This rearrangement joins TRBV6-1 to TRBJ1-2; 12 positions match TRBD1. This CDR3 spans 17 amino acids. V trimming: 1 base; J trimming: 4 bases; junction bases outside the gene matches: 7. Germline CDR1 MNHNS, CDR2 SASEGT. As DNA, the CDR3 is TGTGCCAGCAGTGAAGTCCGGGACAGGGGGCGCAGCTATGGCTACACCTTC. This codes for CASSEVRDRGRSYGYTF.

The chain is built from TRBV4-1 and TRBJ2-1; D possibly corresponds to TRBD2 (6 bases). CDR3 length equals 15 residues. Germline V CDR1 and CDR2: MGHRA, YSYEKL. V was trimmed by 5 bases and J by 5 bases, leaving 16 bases between them. Here the CDR3 DNA reads TGCGCCAGCAGCTACCCGGGACGGAGGGACAATGAGCAGTTCTTC. Its protein product is CASSYPGRRDNEQFF.

The chain couples TRBV28 to TRBJ2-6; D is uncertain. This CDR3 contains 13 residues. Trimming cost V 6 bases and J 0 bases, with 3 bases left between them. Germline V gene lookup returns CDR1 MDHEN and CDR2 SYDVKM. The CDR3 reads CASRYSGANVLTF. The CDR3 bases are TGTGCCAGCAGATACTCTGGGGCCAACGTCCTGACTTTC.

The chain links TRBV29-1 to TRBJ1-2, with 10 bases aligning to TRBD1. With V trimmed by 7 bases and J by 8 bases, 10 bases remained unmatched. Germline V gives CDR1 SQVTM, CDR2 ANQGSEA. The CDR3 loop spans 13 amino acids. In DNA, the CDR3 is TGCAGCGCCTATAGGGACAGGGGAGACGGCTACACCTTC. Residues: CSAYRDRGDGYTF.

This clone was recorded once. The V gene is TRBV9, the J gene TRBJ1-2; tentative D call: TRBD1 (6 bases). CDR1 and CDR2 from the germline V gene are SGDLS and YYNGEE. Trimming cost V 4 bases and J 1 base, with 14 bases left between them. The CDR3 covers 15 residues. Here the CDR3 reads CASSPQVDSNYGYTF. CDR3 DNA: TGTGCCAGCAGCCCCCAGGTGGACAGTAACTATGGCTACACCTTC. Complete variable domain (other parts from reference TRBV9 and TRBJ1-2): DSGVTQTPKHLITATGQRVTLRCSPRSGDLSVYWYQQSLDQGLQFLIQYYNGEERAKGNILERFSAQQFPDLHSELNLSSLELGDSALYFCASSPQVDSNYGYTFGSGTRLTVV.

This chain connects TRBV5-6 to TRBJ2-2; D perhaps matches TRBD1 (5 bases). This CDR3 comprises 15 residues. The germline V and J ends were trimmed by 1 base and 2 bases, with 9 bases remaining between them. Germline V gives CDR1 SGHDT, CDR2 YYEEEE. CDR3: CASSLLGPNTGELFF. In nucleotides, the CDR3 is TGTGCCAGCAGCTTGTTGGGGCCAAACACCGGGGAGCTGTTTTTT. The variable domain in full, completed from reference TRBV5-6 and TRBJ2-2, reads DAGVTQSPTHLIKTRGQQVTLRCSPKSGHDTVSWYQQALGQGPQFIFQYYEEEERQRGNFPDRFSGHQFPNYSSELNVNALLLGDSALYLCASSLLGPNTGELFFGEGSRLTVL.

J is TRBJ2-1 and V is TRBV30; 15 nucleotides align to TRBD2. The germline CDR1 and CDR2 sequences are GTSNPN and SVGIG (reference sequence). This CDR3 contains 22 residues. Losses at the gene ends were 5 bases for V and 1 base for J; bases not matched to a gene: 21. For the CDR3, the DNA is TGTGCCTGGGGATTATCTTTTGGGTGGTCGGGACTAGCGGGGGGTTCCTACAATGAGCAGTTCTTC. Its protein is CAWGLSFGWSGLAGGSYNEQFF.

The chain employs TRBV28 and TRBJ1-6, with a weak D call TRBD1 (6 bases). From germline, CDR1 is MDHEN and CDR2 SYDVKM. V lost 3 bases, J lost 10 bases, and 16 bases lay in between. This CDR3 contains 15 residues. CDR3 in amino acids: CASSFPQGQVSPLHF. In DNA, the CDR3 is TGTGCCAGCAGTTTTCCGCAGGGGCAAGTGTCACCCCTCCACTTT. Full variable domain (outside the CDR3, taken from reference TRBV28 and TRBJ1-6): DVKVTQSSRYLVKRTGEKVFLECVQDMDHENMFWYRQDPGLGLRLIYFSYDVKMKEKGDIPEGYSVSREKKERFSLILESASTNQTSMYLCASSFPQGQVSPLHFGNGTRLTVT.

The chain uses TRBV2 and TRBJ2-7; tentatively, D is TRBD2 (6 bases). The germline gives CDR1 SNHLY, CDR2 FYNNEI. There are 14 residues in the CDR3. Trimming removed 7 bases from V and 4 bases from J, with 17 bases in between. Here the CDR3 DNA reads TGTGCCAGCATGTGGGGGGTGGGGACTTACGAGCAGTACTTC. It translates to CASMWGVGTYEQYF.

This rearrangement joins TRBV30 to TRBJ2-7, with 10 bases lining up with TRBD1. The CDR3 has 14 amino acids. Trimming removed 4 bases from V and 7 bases from J; junction bases left unmatched: 10. Germline assignment: CDR1 GTSNPN and CDR2 SVGIG (reference sequence). CDR3: CAWTPGQGFWEQYF. The CDR3 DNA reads as TGTGCCTGGACCCCGGGACAGGGGTTCTGGGAGCAGTACTTC.

The V and J genes are TRBV3-1 (or the pseudogene TRBV3-2) and TRBJ1-4; 11 positions match TRBD1. CDR3 size: 14 residues. Germline assignment: CDR1 LGHDT and CDR2 YNNKEL (reference sequence). V shed 2 bases and J 12 bases; nucleotides not matched to a gene: 5. The CDR3 protein is CASSQLGTGGELFF. The DNA for the CDR3 is TGTGCCAGCAGCCAATTGGGGACAGGGGGGGAACTGTTTTTT.